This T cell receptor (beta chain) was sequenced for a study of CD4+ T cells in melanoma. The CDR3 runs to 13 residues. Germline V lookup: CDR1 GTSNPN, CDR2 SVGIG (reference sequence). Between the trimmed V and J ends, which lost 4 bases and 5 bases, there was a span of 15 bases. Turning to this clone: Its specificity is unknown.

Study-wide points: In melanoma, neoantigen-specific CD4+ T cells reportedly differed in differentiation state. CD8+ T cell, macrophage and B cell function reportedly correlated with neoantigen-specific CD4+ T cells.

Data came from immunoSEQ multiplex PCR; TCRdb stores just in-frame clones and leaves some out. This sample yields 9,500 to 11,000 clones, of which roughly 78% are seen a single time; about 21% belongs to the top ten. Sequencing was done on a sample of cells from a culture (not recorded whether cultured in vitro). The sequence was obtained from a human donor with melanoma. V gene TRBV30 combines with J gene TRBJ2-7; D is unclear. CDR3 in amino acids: CAWTASPADEQYF. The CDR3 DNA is TGTGCCTGGACCGCCTCTCCTGCGGACGAGCAGTACTTC.